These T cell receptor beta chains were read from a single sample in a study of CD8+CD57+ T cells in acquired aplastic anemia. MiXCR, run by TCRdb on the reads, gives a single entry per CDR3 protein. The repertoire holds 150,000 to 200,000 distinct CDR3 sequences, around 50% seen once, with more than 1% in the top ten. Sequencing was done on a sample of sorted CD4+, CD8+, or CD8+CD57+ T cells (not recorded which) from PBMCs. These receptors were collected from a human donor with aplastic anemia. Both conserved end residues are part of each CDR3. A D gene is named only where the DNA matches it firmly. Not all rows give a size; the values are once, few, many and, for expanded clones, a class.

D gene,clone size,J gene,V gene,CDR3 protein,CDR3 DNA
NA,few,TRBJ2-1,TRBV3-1,CASSPEVAGVSYNEQFF,TGTGCCAGCAGCCCCGAAGTGGCAGGGGTCTCCTACAATGAGCAGTTCTTC
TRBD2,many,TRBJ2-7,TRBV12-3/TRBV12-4,CASSLRLAGTYEQYF,TGTGCCAGCAGTTTACGGCTAGCGGGGACCTACGAGCAGTACTTC
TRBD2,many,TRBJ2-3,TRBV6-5,CASSYLAGPRPSTDTQYF,TGTGCCAGCAGTTACCTAGCGGGGCCCCGGCCTAGCACAGATACGCAGTATTTT
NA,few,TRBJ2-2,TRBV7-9,CASSQVAGELFF,TGTGCCAGCAGCCAAGTAGCCGGGGAGCTGTTTTTT
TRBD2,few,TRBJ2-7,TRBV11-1,CASSLVARLAGPYEQYF,TGTGCCAGCAGCTTAGTAGCTAGGCTAGCGGGCCCCTACGAGCAGTACTTC
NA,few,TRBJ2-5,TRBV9,CASSPPGGGGGKTQYF,TGTGCCAGCAGCCCCCCTGGGGGGGGGGGCGGAAAGACCCAGTACTTC
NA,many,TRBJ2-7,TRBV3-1,CASSQAPGGGYEQYF,TGTGCCAGCAGCCAAGCCCCTGGTGGGGGATACGAGCAGTACTTC
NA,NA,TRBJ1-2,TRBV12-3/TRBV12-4,CASLRDRGAGYTF,TGTGCCAGCCTCAGGGATCGGGGCGCCGGCTACACCTTC
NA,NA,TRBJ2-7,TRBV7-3,CASSEEAVGQAYEQYF,TGTGCCAGCAGCGAAGAGGCCGTGGGCCAGGCCTACGAGCAGTACTTC
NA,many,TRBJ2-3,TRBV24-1,CATSESWPHGGTDTQYF,TGTGCCACCAGTGAATCCTGGCCCCATGGGGGCACAGATACGCAGTATTTT
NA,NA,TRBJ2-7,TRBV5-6,CASSFDAEQYF,TGTGCCAGCAGCTTTGACGCCGAGCAGTACTTC
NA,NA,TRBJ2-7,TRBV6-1,CASSEAGAVTYEQHF,TGTGCCAGCAGTGAAGCGGGGGCGGTCACCTACGAGCAGCACTTC
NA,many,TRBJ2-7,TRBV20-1,CSVDPGYEQYF,TGCAGTGTCGATCCAGGGTACGAGCAGTACTTC
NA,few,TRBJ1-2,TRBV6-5,CASSYVQGATSYGYTF,TGTGCCAGCAGTTACGTACAGGGCGCAACTAGCTATGGCTACACCTTC
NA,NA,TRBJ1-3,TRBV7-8,CASSSTGFSGNTIYF,TGTGCCAGCAGCTCGACTGGGTTTTCTGGAAACACCATATATTTT
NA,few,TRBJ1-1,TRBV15,CATSNTVNTEAFF,TGTGCCACCAGCAATACAGTCAACACTGAAGCTTTCTTT
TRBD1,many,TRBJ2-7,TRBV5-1,CASSLAPGQGLYEQYF,TGCGCCAGCAGCTTGGCCCCGGGACAGGGCTTGTACGAGCAGTACTTC
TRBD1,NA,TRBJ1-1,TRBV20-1,CSASRTGGGLEAFF,TGCAGTGCTAGTAGGACAGGGGGGGGGCTTGAAGCTTTCTTT
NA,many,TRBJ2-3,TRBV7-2,CASSLVVTDTQYF,TGTGCCAGCAGCTTAGTTGTGACAGATACGCAGTATTTT
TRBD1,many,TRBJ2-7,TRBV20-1,CSAGGDRGLYEQYF,TGCAGTGCTGGGGGGGACAGGGGGCTGTACGAGCAGTACTTC